These 16 T cell receptor beta chains originate from one sample sequenced in a study of Ad26.COV2.S vaccination and SARS-CoV-2 variants (dated by TCRdb to the early 2020s). The meaning of the sample's treatment or condition label: over 15 received Ad26.COV2.S at low or high dose, single or two shots; 5 received placebo; per-sample allocation not given. Repertoires of vaccine and placebo recipients were sequenced from samples collected on day 63 after the first injection. Library preparation employed the immunoSEQ multiplex PCR assay. TCRdb holds this immuneACCESS table with in-frame rearrangements only. Some clones are missing; in checked studies, unresolved V genes explain under half, and the rest has no known cause. Here the sample has approximately 400,000 clones; 83% occur a single time. The ten most abundant clones make up around 7% of the sample. The starting material was peripheral blood, obtained in a trial of Ad26.COV2.S vaccine versus placebo. These receptors all come from a person between 18 and 59 years old who received the Ad26.COV2.S COVID-19 vaccine or a placebo.

V gene TRBV19 combines with J gene TRBJ2-1; the D is unclear. This CDR3 is built from 13 residues. V lost 5 bases and J 9 bases, leaving 14 bases between the germline ends. CDR1 is LNHDA, CDR2 SQIVND, per germline (reference sequence). The CDR3 spells CASSVGPLGEQFF. CDR3 sequence (DNA): TGTGCCAGTAGTGTCGGACCCCTTGGTGAGCAGTTCTTC.

In this sample, this clone turned up once. The V and J genes are TRBV5-6 and TRBJ2-2, with unresolved D. Trimming took off 1 base at V and 4 bases at J, with 11 bases between the two ends. There are 15 residues in the CDR3. Germline V CDR1 and CDR2: SGHDT, YYEEEE. CDR3 loop: CASSLSRRPTGELFF. The CDR3 DNA reads TGTGCCAGCAGCTTGTCCCGGAGACCCACCGGGGAGCTGTTTTTT. The full variable domain, rest sourced from reference TRBV5-6 and TRBJ2-2, is DAGVTQSPTHLIKTRGQQVTLRCSPKSGHDTVSWYQQALGQGPQFIFQYYEEEERQRGNFPDRFSGHQFPNYSSELNVNALLLGDSALYLCASSLSRRPTGELFFGEGSRLTVL.

This chain links TRBV27 with TRBJ1-1; 7 bases line up with TRBD1. Germline V lookup: CDR1 MNHEY, CDR2 SMNVEV (reference sequence). The junction had 9 bases not matched to a gene; V was cut back by 7 bases and J by 4 bases. The CDR3 sequence is 14 residues long. CDR3: CASTQTGIGTEAFF. For the CDR3, the DNA is TGTGCCAGCACCCAGACAGGGATAGGCACTGAAGCTTTCTTT.

V and J are TRBV18 and TRBJ1-5; D call uncertain. Per germline, CDR1 KGHSH and CDR2 LQKENI. V lost 3 bases and J lost 7, with 16 bases in between. The CDR3 extends over 15 amino acids. This CDR3 reads CASSPRRERVQPQHF. The CDR3 DNA reads as TGTGCCAGCTCACCTCGTAGGGAAAGGGTCCAGCCCCAGCATTTT.

The rearrangement uses TRBV6-1 and TRBJ2-1; unclear D gene. From germline, CDR1 is MNHNS and CDR2 SASEGT. The CDR3 length is 15 residues. V was clipped by 3 bases and J by 7 bases, with 16 bases between them. The CDR3 sequence is CASSDPRVEVNEQFF. Here the CDR3 DNA reads TGTGCCAGCAGTGATCCCCGTGTAGAGGTGAATGAGCAGTTCTTC.

V is TRBV11-3 and J is TRBJ2-1; D unresolved. The CDR3 runs to 13 residues. V was clipped by 5 bases and J by 8 bases, with 13 bases between them. Germline V gives CDR1 SGHNT, CDR2 YENEEA. This CDR3 reads CASSPPNQHEQFF. The CDR3 region has the DNA TGTGCCAGCAGCCCCCCCAATCAGCATGAGCAGTTCTTC.

The chain joins TRBV18 to TRBJ2-5; no clear D. The CDR3 has 14 residues. The germline V and J ends were trimmed by 5 bases and 6 bases, with 16 bases remaining between them. From germline, CDR1 is KGHSH and CDR2 LQKENI. Here the CDR3 reads CASSSQFGEQTQYF. DNA of the CDR3: TGTGCCAGCTCATCTCAGTTCGGTGAACAGACCCAGTACTTC.

V gene TRBV29-1 combines with J gene TRBJ2-3; D remains ambiguous. V gave up 5 bases and J gave up 4 bases, with 10 bases separating them. Germline loops: CDR1 SQVTM, CDR2 ANQGSEA. The CDR3 spans 12 residues. As DNA, the CDR3 is TGCAGCGTTTCTGACGGAGCAGATACGCAGTATTTT. It specifies CSVSDGADTQYF.

The V gene is TRBV7-8, the J gene TRBJ2-1, with TRBD1 matching 8 bases. V was pared by 2 bases and J by 7 bases, with 7 bases of the junction left unmatched. The CDR3 covers 15 residues. Per the germline V gene, CDR1 is SGHVS and CDR2 is FQNEAQ. For the CDR3, the DNA is TGTGCCAGCAGCTTAACGACAGGGGCTGTAAATGAGCAGTTCTTC. This translates into CASSLTTGAVNEQFF.

The CDR3 spells CASSPTVINEKLFF. The CDR3 DNA follows: TGTGCCAGCAGTCCGACAGTGATTAATGAAAAACTGTTTTTT. V and J are TRBV27 and TRBJ1-4; tentative D call: TRBD1 (5 bases). Trimming removed 5 bases at V and 4 bases at J, with 11 bases between. The CDR3 runs 14 residues. Looked up from germline, CDR1 is MNHEY and CDR2 is SMNVEV (reference sequence). The whole variable domain, filled in from reference TRBV27 and TRBJ1-4, reads EAQVTQNPRYLITVTGKKLTVTCSQNMNHEYMSWYRQDPGLGLRQIYYSMNVEVTDKGDVPEGYKVSRKEKRNFPLILESPSPNQTSLYFCASSPTVINEKLFFGSGTQLSVL.

In nucleotides, the CDR3 is TGTGCCAGCAGCAACCACCGTCACCAGCCCTACGAGCAGTACTTC. It yields the protein CASSNHRHQPYEQYF. This chain connects TRBV28 to TRBJ2-7; D is unresolved. V lost 6 bases and J 2 bases, leaving 17 bases between the germline ends. The CDR3 has 15 residues. Germline CDR1 reads MDHEN; CDR2 reads SYDVKM.

This chain connects TRBV5-4 to TRBJ1-2; D is perhaps TRBD1 (6 bases). Germline V CDR1 and CDR2: SGHNT, YYREEE (reference sequence). The CDR3 is 15 amino acids. Trimming removed 5 bases at V and 4 bases at J, with 18 bases between. The CDR3 coding sequence is TGTGCCAGCAGTGCCGGGGGGCAGAGTCCCTATGGCTACACCTTC. Its protein is CASSAGGQSPYGYTF.

This clone was recorded once. The rearrangement links TRBV12-3 or TRBV12-4 to TRBJ1-6; D call uncertain. This CDR3 comprises 11 residues. Between the trimmed V and J ends, which lost 5 bases and 7 bases, there was a span of 3 bases. CDR3: CASSQNSPLHF. For the CDR3, the DNA is TGTGCCAGCAGTCAGAATTCACCCCTCCACTTT.

Written as DNA, the CDR3 is TGTGCCAGCAGCTGGGGCAGGGGTGCCGGGGAGCTGTTTTTT. Translation gives CASSWGRGAGELFF. V is TRBV11-2 and J is TRBJ2-2; perhaps TRBD1 as D (6 bases). There are 14 residues in the CDR3. The V gene lost 4 bases and the J gene lost 6 bases, with 12 bases spanning the gap. Germline CDR1 and CDR2: SGHAT and FQNNGV.

This clone has a handful of counts. The chain uses TRBV5-1 and TRBJ2-5; possible D gene TRBD2, 7 bases. The CDR3 runs 14 residues. Trimming left V 4 bases short and J 0 bases short, with 10 bases between. Germline lookup yields CDR1 SGHRS and CDR2 YFSETQ. CDR3 protein: CASSGGAYQETQYF. CDR3 nucleotides: TGCGCCAGCAGCGGGGGGGCGTACCAAGAGACCCAGTACTTC.

The genes are TRBV5-1 and TRBJ2-1, with 11 bases fitting TRBD2. CDR1 and CDR2 from the germline V gene are SGHRS and YFSETQ. The CDR3 has 17 residues. V lost 0 bases and J lost 8; bases outside the gene matches: 10. CDR3 in DNA: TGCGCCAGCAGCTTGGTGTTAGCGGGGGGGACTTCGGATGAGCAGTTCTTC. Translated: CASSLVLAGGTSDEQFF.